Shown below are 29 T cell receptor beta chains from a single sample sequenced in a study of preoperative IRX-2 immunotherapy in early breast cancer. Indicated treatment: preoperative locoregional IRX-2 cytokine immunotherapy. Here immunoSEQ multiplex PCR was the method, and the copy in TCRdb shows in-frame clones only, minus some. The sample yields around 24,000 clones, roughly 75% seen once. The sequencing here drew on lymph node tissue, taken after IRX-2 immunotherapy. The origin of the receptors is a human donor with breast cancer.

The rearrangement links TRBV6-8 to TRBJ1-1, with D perhaps TRBD1 (5 bases). Trimming cost V 6 bases and J 1 base, with 24 bases left between them. Per germline, CDR1 MNHGY and CDR2 SAAAGT. CDR3 length equals 18 residues. CDR3 in amino acids: CASSGAERFGTQNTEAFF. DNA for the CDR3: TGTGCCAGCAGCGGGGCGGAGAGGTTCGGGACCCAGAACACTGAAGCTTTCTTT.

V gene TRBV28 combines with J gene TRBJ1-2, with 9 bases matching TRBD1. This CDR3 region has 14 residues. Unmatched junction bases numbered 7, after V lost 6 bases and J lost 5 bases. CDR1 is MDHEN, CDR2 SYDVKM, per germline. CDR3 sequence reads: CASRQTGGFYGYTF. The CDR3 coding sequence is TGTGCCAGCAGACAGACAGGGGGGTTTTATGGCTACACCTTC.

This clone has more than one count but fewer than ten. This chain joins TRBV7-6 and TRBJ1-4, with D maybe TRBD1 (5 bases). The CDR3 loop spans 17 amino acids. Germline assignment: CDR1 SGHVS and CDR2 FNYEAQ. Trimming pared 1 base from V and 4 bases from J, leaving 16 bases between. The CDR3 is CASSLDDMNRFNEKLFF. The CDR3 nucleotides read TGTGCCAGCAGCTTAGATGATATGAACAGGTTTAATGAAAAACTGTTTTTT.

The V and J genes are TRBV30 and TRBJ1-2, with D hard to call. The CDR3 runs 14 residues. CDR1 is GTSNPN and CDR2 is SVGIG in the germline V gene (reference sequence). V lost 1 base, J lost 7 bases, and 16 bases lay in between. The CDR3 spells CAWSDPGSRGGYTF. In nucleotides, the CDR3 is TGTGCCTGGAGTGACCCCGGGTCGAGAGGTGGCTACACCTTC.

The chain uses TRBV7-5 and TRBJ2-6; TRBD2, the table's D call, lacks a check against the DNA. TRBV7-5 is listed as a pseudogene. CDR3 length: 15 amino acids. CDR3 nucleotides: TGTGCCAGCAGCCCCGGGAGCTCTGGGGCCAACGTCCTGACTTTC. Translated: CASSPGSSGANVLTF.

This clone was observed a handful of times. The chain joins TRBV11-3 to TRBJ1-1; tentatively, D is TRBD1 (5 bases). Trimming removed 3 bases from V and 7 bases from J, with 15 bases in between. Germline V gene data show CDR1 as SGHNT and CDR2 as YENEEA. The CDR3 sequence is 14 residues long. CDR3 DNA sequence: TGTGCCAGCAGCTTCATCGGGGGGAGGGGTGAAGCTTTCTTT. Protein: CASSFIGGRGEAFF.

This clone was recorded once. Compared with germline, one end of the junction differs, possibly owing to a read error. The genes are TRBV14 and TRBJ2-1; possible D gene TRBD2, 6 bases. The CDR3 runs 16 residues. CDR1 and CDR2 (germline): SGHDN, FVKESK. The CDR3 DNA reads as TGTGCCAGCAGTCAAGATCCGGGAGACGCCTACAATGAGCAGTTCTTC. Encoded protein: CASSQDPGDAYNEQFF.

V usage is TRBV1 and J usage is TRBJ2-3; TRBD1 reflects the table's D call only, with no check against the DNA. TRBV1 is assigned pseudogene status. This CDR3 has 17 amino acids. The DNA for the CDR3 is TGCGCCAGCAGCCAAGATGGACAGGGGGCGTCCACAGATACGCAGTATTTT. Translation: CASSQDGQGASTDTQYF.

This clone showed up just a few times. The J gene is TRBJ2-2, the V gene TRBV14, with D maybe TRBD2 (5 bases). V dropped 7 bases and J dropped 2 bases, with 14 bases sitting between them. CDR3 length: 15 amino acids. Per the germline V gene, CDR1 is SGHDN and CDR2 is FVKESK. The CDR3 protein is CASTRRTVNTGELFF. CDR3 in DNA: TGTGCCAGCACCCGAAGGACTGTAAACACCGGGGAGCTGTTTTTT.

The chain uses TRBV7-6 and TRBJ2-7, with D possibly TRBD2 on 7 matching bases. The germline CDR1 and CDR2 sequences are SGHVS and FNYEAQ. Trimming took 1 base from V and 3 from J, leaving 10 bases between them. CDR3 size: 14 residues. Written as DNA, the CDR3 is TGTGCCAGCAGCTTAGGGGGGGGCCACTACGAGCAGTACTTC. Translating gives CASSLGGGHYEQYF.

The chain links TRBV30 to TRBJ2-6; no firm D call. The CDR3 covers 13 residues. Germline V gives CDR1 GTSNPN, CDR2 SVGIG (reference sequence). Trimming left V 4 bases short and J 3 bases short, with 7 bases between. The CDR3 nucleotides read TGTGCCTGGAAGAGTTTTGGGGCCAACGTCCTGACTTTC. This sequence encodes CAWKSFGANVLTF. Full variable domain (missing parts from reference TRBV30 and TRBJ2-6): SQTIHQWPATLVQPVGSPLSLECTVEGTSNPNLYWYRQAAGRGLQLLFYSVGIGQISSEVPQNLSASRPQDRQFILSSKKLLLSDSGFYLCAWKSFGANVLTFGAGSRLTVL.

The chain links TRBV7-2 to TRBJ2-6, with D uncertain. V lost 6 bases and J lost 2, with 11 bases in between. Germline CDR1 reads SGHTA; CDR2 reads FQGNSA. The CDR3 sequence is 15 residues long. CDR3 coding DNA: TGTGCCAGCAGTTCTAGGGTAGCTGGGGCCAACGTCCTGACTTTC. It encodes CASSSRVAGANVLTF. The full variable domain, its missing parts supplied by reference TRBV7-2 and TRBJ2-6, is GAGVSQSPSNKVTEKGKDVELRCDPISGHTALYWYRQSLGQGLEFLIYFQGNSAPDKSGLPSDRFSAERTGGSVSTLTIQRTQQEDSAVYLCASSSRVAGANVLTFGAGSRLTVL.

The chain employs TRBV28 and TRBJ1-5; 8 bases are shared with TRBD1. V dropped 4 bases and J dropped 4; count of bases not matched to a gene: 3. The CDR3 is made up of 14 amino acids. Germline V gene sequence: CDR1 MDHEN, CDR2 SYDVKM. The CDR3 sequence is CASSSGGGNQPQHF. The CDR3 DNA sequence: TGTGCCAGCAGTTCAGGGGGCGGGAATCAGCCCCAGCATTTT.

The chain joins TRBV7-1 to TRBJ1-3; D call uncertain. TRBV7-1 is reported as an ORF; its role is uncertain. Between the trimmed V and J ends, which lost 5 bases and 2 bases, there was a span of 10 bases. The length of the CDR3 is 14 residues. CDR3 bases: TGTGCCAGCAGCCCCACGAAACCTGGAAACACCATATATTTT. Encoded protein: CASSPTKPGNTIYF.

The genes are TRBV11-3 and TRBJ2-3, with D possibly being TRBD1 or TRBD2 (5 bases each). From germline, CDR1 is SGHNT and CDR2 YENEEA. This CDR3 contains 16 residues. V lost 1 base and J lost 6, with 17 bases in between. CDR3 coding DNA: TGTGCCAGCAGCTTAGGGGGGAATAGACAGACCGATACGCAGTATTTT. This encodes CASSLGGNRQTDTQYF.

The table lists this clone with a few counts. The V call is TRBV29-1, the J call TRBJ1-1; 9 nucleotides agree with TRBD1. J was trimmed by 3 bases and V by 5 bases; bases with no gene match: 4. The CDR3 is 13 residues long. Per germline, CDR1 SQVTM and CDR2 ANQGSEA. The CDR3 loop reads CSVSDRGYTEAFF. CDR3 DNA sequence: TGCAGCGTTTCCGACAGGGGGTACACTGAAGCTTTCTTT.

The chain links TRBV11-3 to TRBJ2-3, with 7 bases aligning to TRBD2. CDR1 and CDR2 (germline): SGHNT, YENEEA. Unmatched junction bases numbered 7, after V lost 5 bases and J lost 2 bases. This CDR3 comprises 15 residues. The DNA for the CDR3 is TGTGCCAGCAGCCGGGAGGCCCTTCTCACAGATACGCAGTATTTT. This sequence encodes CASSREALLTDTQYF.

A word on this clone: It is unclear where the CDR3 begins or ends on the DNA, so no DNA is shown, and the CDR3 is as TCRdb lists it. The rearrangement links TRBV5-1 to TRBJ2-7; the DNA was not used to check the table's D call, TRBD2. The germline V gene encodes CDR1 SGHRS and CDR2 YFSETQ. The CDR3 has 19 residues if both end residues are counted. CDR3 residues: CASSLFGPGTSGRAGQQYF.

This clone rates as medium-sized. V gene TRBV11-3 combines with J gene TRBJ1-2; 7 bases are a match to TRBD1. Trimming removed 1 base from V and 4 bases from J; junction bases left unmatched: 9. Germline assignment: CDR1 SGHNT and CDR2 YENEEA. The CDR3 sequence is 16 residues long. The CDR3 region is CASSLGRQGGGYGYTF. The CDR3 DNA is TGTGCCAGCAGCTTAGGACGACAGGGCGGAGGCTATGGCTACACCTTC.

Here the CDR3 DNA reads TGTGCCAGCCATATCGCCGGGACAAATACCTACGAGCAGTACTTC. Translated, it gives CASHIAGTNTYEQYF. The chain joins TRBV6-8 to TRBJ2-7; a weak D match, TRBD1 (6 bases). Trimming cost V 8 bases and J 2 bases, with 19 bases left between them. CDR3 size: 15 residues. Germline V gene data show CDR1 as MNHGY and CDR2 as SAAAGT.

This chain joins TRBV6-8 and TRBJ1-2, with D possibly matching TRBD1 (6 bases). The CDR3 is 14 residues long. V was pared by 6 bases and J by 0 bases, with 11 bases between. Per germline, CDR1 MNHGY and CDR2 SAAAGT. The DNA of the CDR3 is TGTGCCAGCAGAGGGGGGATGGCTAACTATGGCTACACCTTC. It yields the protein CASRGGMANYGYTF.

There are a few counts of this clone. The genes are TRBV10-1 and TRBJ2-1; 13 nucleotides align to TRBD2. Germline V lookup: CDR1 WNHNN, CDR2 SYGVQD (reference sequence). CDR3 length: 15 amino acids. J gave up 7 bases and V 4 bases, and 4 bases lay outside the gene matches. CDR3 nucleotide sequence: TGCGCCAGCAGTGGGACTAGCGGGAGCCTAAATGAGCAGTTCTTC. The encoded protein is CASSGTSGSLNEQFF.

This clone was counted between two and nine times. V gene TRBV6-8 combines with J gene TRBJ2-7, with 7 bases that match TRBD2. Germline loops: CDR1 MNHGY, CDR2 SAAAGT. Trimming took 8 bases from V and 6 from J; bases not matched to a gene: 7. This CDR3 is 12 amino acids long. CDR3 DNA sequence: TGTGCCAGCTCCGGTGGGAGGGCCGAGCAGTACTTC. It encodes CASSGGRAEQYF.

The chain combines TRBV23-1 with TRBJ2-1, with D perhaps matching TRBD1 (7 bases). TRBV23-1 is placed among ORFs of uncertain function. V dropped 6 bases and J dropped 0 bases, with 18 bases sitting between them. The CDR3 consists of 17 residues. CDR3 coding DNA: TGCGCCAGCAGCCAGGGGGTTGGAGGGAGCTCCTACAATGAGCAGTTCTTC. As protein: CASSQGVGGSSYNEQFF.

The J gene is TRBJ1-1, the V gene TRBV19; D perhaps matches TRBD1 (5 bases). This CDR3 is built from 16 residues. Trimming removed 10 bases at V and 5 bases at J, with 26 bases between. Germline V lookup: CDR1 LNHDA, CDR2 SQIVND (reference sequence). This chain's CDR3 is CATDPLDKGFKTEAFF. The CDR3, as DNA: TGTGCCACCGACCCCCTCGACAAGGGGTTCAAGACTGAAGCTTTCTTT. The full variable domain, completed using reference TRBV19 and TRBJ1-1, is DGGITQSPKYLFRKEGQNVTLSCEQNLNHDAMYWYRQDPGQGLRLIYYSQIVNDFQKGDIAEGYSVSREKKESFPLTVTSAQKNPTAFYLCATDPLDKGFKTEAFFGQGTRLTVV.

The J gene is TRBJ1-2, the V gene TRBV30; unclear D gene. V was shortened by 0 bases and J by 13 bases, with 18 bases between the two germline ends. This CDR3 comprises 13 residues. From germline, CDR1 is GTSNPN and CDR2 SVGIG (reference sequence). CDR3 residues: CAWSVRAPGVGTF. Here the CDR3 DNA reads TGTGCCTGGAGTGTACGGGCCCCCGGGGTGGGCACCTTC.

This clone was seen a few times. The chain is built from TRBV6-8 and TRBJ2-7, with D perhaps assigned TRBD1 or TRBD2 (5 bases each). The CDR3 runs to 12 residues. CDR1 is MNHGY and CDR2 is SAAAGT in the germline V gene. Trimming removed 8 bases at V and 5 bases at J, with 13 bases between. In nucleotides, the CDR3 is TGTGCCAGCTTACGAGGGGTCCACGAGCAGTACTTC. Protein sequence: CASLRGVHEQYF.

This chain connects TRBV10-2 to TRBJ1-3; D uncertain. The V gene lost 3 bases and the J gene lost 4 bases, with 7 bases spanning the gap. Germline lookup yields CDR1 WSHSY and CDR2 SAAADI. The CDR3 spans 13 residues. In DNA form, the CDR3 reads TGCGCCAGCAGTGAAAGTAGGGGAAACACCATATATTTT. Its protein is CASSESRGNTIYF.

The V gene is TRBV29-1, the J gene TRBJ1-2; 10 nucleotides align to TRBD1. This CDR3 region has 13 residues. The trim removed 5 bases at V and 6 bases at J, leaving 6 bases unmatched. Per the germline V gene, CDR1 is SQVTM and CDR2 is ANQGSEA. This chain's CDR3 is CSVSTGGGNGYTF. CDR3 bases: TGCAGCGTTTCGACAGGGGGCGGTAATGGCTACACCTTC.